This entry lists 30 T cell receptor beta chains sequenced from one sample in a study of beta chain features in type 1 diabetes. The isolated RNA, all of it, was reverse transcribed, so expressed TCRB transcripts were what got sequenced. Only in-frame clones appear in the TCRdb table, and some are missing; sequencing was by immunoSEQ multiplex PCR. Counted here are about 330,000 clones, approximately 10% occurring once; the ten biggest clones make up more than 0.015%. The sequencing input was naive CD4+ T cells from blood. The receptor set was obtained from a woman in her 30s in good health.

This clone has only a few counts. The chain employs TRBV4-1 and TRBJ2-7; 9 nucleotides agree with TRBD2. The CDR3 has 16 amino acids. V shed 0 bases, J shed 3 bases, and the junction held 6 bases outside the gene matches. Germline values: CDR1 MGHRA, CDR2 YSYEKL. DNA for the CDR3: TGCGCCAGCAGCCAAGAGCGCTCAGCGGGAGGCTACGAGCAGTACTTC. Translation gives CASSQERSAGGYEQYF.

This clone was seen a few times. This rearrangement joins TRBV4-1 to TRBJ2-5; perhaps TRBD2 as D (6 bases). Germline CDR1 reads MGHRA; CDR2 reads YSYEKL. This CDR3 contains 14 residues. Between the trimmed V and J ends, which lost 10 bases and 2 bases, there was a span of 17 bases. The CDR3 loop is CATPEGCTQETQYF. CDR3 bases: TGCGCCACCCCGGAGGGTTGTACTCAAGAGACCCAGTACTTC.

CDR3 sequence: CASSLEFVLAGLANEQFF. The CDR3 bases are TGTGCCAGCAGCTTAGAGTTCGTCCTAGCGGGCCTGGCGAATGAGCAGTTCTTC. This rearrangement joins TRBV7-9 to TRBJ2-1, with 8 positions matching TRBD2. The CDR3 consists of 18 residues. Germline assignment: CDR1 SEHNR and CDR2 FQNEAQ (reference sequence). V lost 1 base and J lost 7; bases outside the gene matches: 15. Looking up the rest from reference TRBV7-9 and TRBJ2-1 gives the full variable domain: DTGVSQNPRHKITKRGQNVTFRCDPISEHNRLYWYRQTLGQGPEFLTYFQNEAQLEKSRLLSDRFSAERPKGSFSTLEIQRTEQGDSAMYLCASSLEFVLAGLANEQFFGPGTRLTVL.

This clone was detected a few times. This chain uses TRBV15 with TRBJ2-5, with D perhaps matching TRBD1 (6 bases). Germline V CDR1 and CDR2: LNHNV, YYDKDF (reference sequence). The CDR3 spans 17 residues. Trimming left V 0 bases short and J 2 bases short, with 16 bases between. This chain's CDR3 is CATSRDKRQGLQETQYF. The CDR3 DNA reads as TGTGCCACCAGCAGAGATAAGAGGCAGGGGCTTCAAGAGACCCAGTACTTC. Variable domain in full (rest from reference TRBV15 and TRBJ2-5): DAMVIQNPRYQVTQFGKPVTLSCSQTLNHNVMYWYQQKSSQAPKLLFHYYDKDFNNEADTPDNFQSRRPNTSFCFLDIRSPGLGDTAMYLCATSRDKRQGLQETQYFGPGTRLLVL.

The CDR3 here is CASSQIQGANEKLFF. In nucleotides, the CDR3 is TGTGCCAGCAGCCAAATACAGGGTGCTAATGAAAAACTGTTTTTT. The V call is TRBV14, the J call TRBJ1-4; D perhaps matches TRBD1 (6 bases). Trimming removed 2 bases from V and 3 bases from J, with 10 bases in between. The CDR3 covers 15 residues. The V gene's germline CDR1 is SGHDN and CDR2 FVKESK.

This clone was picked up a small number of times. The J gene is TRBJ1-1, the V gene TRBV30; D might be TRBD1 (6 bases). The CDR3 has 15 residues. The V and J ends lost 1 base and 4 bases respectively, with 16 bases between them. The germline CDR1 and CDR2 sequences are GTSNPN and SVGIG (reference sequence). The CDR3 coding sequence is TGTGCCTGGAGTGGCCTCTTACAGGGTGGCACTGAAGCTTTCTTT. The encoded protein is CAWSGLLQGGTEAFF.

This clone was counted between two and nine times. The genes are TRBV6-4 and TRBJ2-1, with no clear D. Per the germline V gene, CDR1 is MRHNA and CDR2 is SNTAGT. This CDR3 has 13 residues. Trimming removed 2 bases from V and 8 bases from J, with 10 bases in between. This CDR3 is CASSDPPSDEQFF. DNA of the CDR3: TGTGCCAGCAGTGACCCGCCTTCGGATGAGCAGTTCTTC.

The CDR3 DNA reads as TGCGCCAGCAGCTTCCTCGCTAGCGGGTACAATGAGCAGTTCTTC. Amino acids: CASSFLASGYNEQFF. The chain joins TRBV5-1 to TRBJ2-1, with 8 nucleotides matching TRBD2. In germline, CDR1 is SGHRS, CDR2 YFSETQ. The CDR3 is made up of 15 amino acids. Trimming removed 2 bases from V and 4 bases from J; junction bases left unmatched: 5.

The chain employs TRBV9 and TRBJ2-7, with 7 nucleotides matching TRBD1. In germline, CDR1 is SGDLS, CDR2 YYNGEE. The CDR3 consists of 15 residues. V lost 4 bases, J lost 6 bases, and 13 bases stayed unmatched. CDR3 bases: TGTGCCAGCAGCCTGACAGGGCAGGGACATGCCGAGCAGTACTTC. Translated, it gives CASSLTGQGHAEQYF.

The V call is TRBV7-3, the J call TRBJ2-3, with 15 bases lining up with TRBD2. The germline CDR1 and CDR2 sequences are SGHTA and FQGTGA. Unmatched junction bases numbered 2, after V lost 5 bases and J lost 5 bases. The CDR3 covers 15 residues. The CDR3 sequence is CASSEGLAGGDTQYF. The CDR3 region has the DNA TGTGCCAGCAGCGAGGGACTAGCGGGAGGAGATACGCAGTATTTT. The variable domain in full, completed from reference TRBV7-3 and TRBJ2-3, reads GAGVSQTPSNKVTEKGKYVELRCDPISGHTALYWYRQSLGQGPEFLIYFQGTGAADDSGLPNDRFFAVRPEGSVSTLKIQRTERGDSAVYLCASSEGLAGGDTQYFGPGTRLTVL.

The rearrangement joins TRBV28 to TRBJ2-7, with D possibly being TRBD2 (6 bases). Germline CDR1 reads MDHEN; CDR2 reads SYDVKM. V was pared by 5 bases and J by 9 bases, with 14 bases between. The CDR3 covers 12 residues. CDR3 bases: TGTGCCAGCAGTGGTAGACCCGGGGGGCAGTACTTC. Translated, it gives CASSGRPGGQYF.

The CDR3 DNA follows: TGTGCCAGCTCACCCGAAACAGGGGGCACGCAGTATTTT. Protein: CASSPETGGTQYF. The rearrangement uses TRBV18 and TRBJ2-3, with 9 positions matching TRBD1. The CDR3 runs 13 residues. Trimming took 3 bases from V and 9 from J; bases not matched to a gene: 4. CDR1 KGHSH and CDR2 LQKENI come from the germline V gene.

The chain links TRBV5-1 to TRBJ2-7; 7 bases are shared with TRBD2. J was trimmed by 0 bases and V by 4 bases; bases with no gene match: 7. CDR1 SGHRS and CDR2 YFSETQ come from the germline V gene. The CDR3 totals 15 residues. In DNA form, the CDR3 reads TGCGCCAGCAGCCTACCCCGCGGGAGCTCCTACGAGCAGTACTTC. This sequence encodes CASSLPRGSSYEQYF.

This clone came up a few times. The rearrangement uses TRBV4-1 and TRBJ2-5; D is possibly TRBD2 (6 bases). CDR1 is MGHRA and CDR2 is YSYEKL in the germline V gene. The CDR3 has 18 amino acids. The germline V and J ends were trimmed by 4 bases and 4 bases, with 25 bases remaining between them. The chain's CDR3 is CASSPRPGVDGSGETQYF. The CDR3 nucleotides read TGCGCCAGCAGCCCCCGACCGGGGGTTGACGGGAGCGGAGAGACCCAGTACTTC.

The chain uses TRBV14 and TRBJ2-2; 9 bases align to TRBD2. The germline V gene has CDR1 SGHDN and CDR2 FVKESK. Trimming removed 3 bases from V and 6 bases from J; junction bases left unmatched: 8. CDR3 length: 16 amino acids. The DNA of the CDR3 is TGTGCCAGCAGCCAGTATAGCGGGAGAGGATCCGGGGAGCTGTTTTTT. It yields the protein CASSQYSGRGSGELFF.

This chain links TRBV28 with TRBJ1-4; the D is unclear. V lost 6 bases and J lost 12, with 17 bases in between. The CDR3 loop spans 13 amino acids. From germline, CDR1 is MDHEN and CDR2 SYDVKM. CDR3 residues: CASRKGSGRELFF. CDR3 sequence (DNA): TGTGCCAGCAGAAAAGGGTCGGGAAGGGAACTGTTTTTT. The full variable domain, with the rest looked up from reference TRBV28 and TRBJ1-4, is DVKVTQSSRYLVKRTGEKVFLECVQDMDHENMFWYRQDPGLGLRLIYFSYDVKMKEKGDIPEGYSVSREKKERFSLILESASTNQTSMYLCASRKGSGRELFFGSGTQLSVL.

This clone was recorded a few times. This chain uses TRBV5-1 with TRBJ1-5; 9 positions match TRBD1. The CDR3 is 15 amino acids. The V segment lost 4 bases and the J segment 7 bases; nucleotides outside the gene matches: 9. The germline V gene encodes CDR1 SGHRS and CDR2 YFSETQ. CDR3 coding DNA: TGCGCCAGCAGCCTGCTGGGACAGGGTAACCAGCCCCAGCATTTT. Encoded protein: CASSLLGQGNQPQHF.

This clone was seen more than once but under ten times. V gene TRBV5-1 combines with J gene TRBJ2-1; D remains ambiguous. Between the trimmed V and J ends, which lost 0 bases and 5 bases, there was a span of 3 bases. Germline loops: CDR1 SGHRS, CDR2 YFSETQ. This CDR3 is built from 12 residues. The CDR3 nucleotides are TGCGCCAGCAGCTTGGCAAACAATGAGCAGTTCTTC. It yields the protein CASSLANNEQFF.

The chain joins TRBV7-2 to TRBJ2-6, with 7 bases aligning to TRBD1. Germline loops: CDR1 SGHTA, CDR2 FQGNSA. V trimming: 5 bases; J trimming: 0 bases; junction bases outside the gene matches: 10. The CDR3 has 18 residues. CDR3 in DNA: TGTGCCAGCAGCCCTATCGGGACAGCGAGCTCTGGGGCCAACGTCCTGACTTTC. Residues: CASSPIGTASSGANVLTF.

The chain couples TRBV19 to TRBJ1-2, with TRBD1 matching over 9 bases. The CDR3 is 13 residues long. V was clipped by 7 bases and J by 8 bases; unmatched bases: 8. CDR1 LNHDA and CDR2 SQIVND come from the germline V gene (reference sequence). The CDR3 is CASTGQGFGGYTF. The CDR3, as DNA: TGTGCCAGTACGGGACAGGGTTTTGGCGGCTACACCTTC.

CDR3 DNA: TGTGCCAGCAGCTTAAGTAGGGACAGCTCCTACAATGAGCAGTTCTTC. Its translation is CASSLSRDSSYNEQFF. V and J are TRBV7-3 and TRBJ2-1; 7 bases map to TRBD1. V dropped 1 base and J dropped 0; count of bases not matched to a gene: 3. This CDR3 has 16 residues. CDR1 is SGHTA, CDR2 FQGTGA, per germline.

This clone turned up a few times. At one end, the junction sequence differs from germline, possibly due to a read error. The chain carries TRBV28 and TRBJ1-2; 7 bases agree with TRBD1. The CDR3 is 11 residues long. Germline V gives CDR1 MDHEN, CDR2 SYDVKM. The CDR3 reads CASRDETGMYF. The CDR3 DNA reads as TGTGCCAGCAGGGATGAGACAGGGATGTACTTC.

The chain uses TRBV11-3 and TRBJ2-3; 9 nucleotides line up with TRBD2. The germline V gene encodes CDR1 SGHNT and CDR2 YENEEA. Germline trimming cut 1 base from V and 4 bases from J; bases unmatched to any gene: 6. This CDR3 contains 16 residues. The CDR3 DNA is TGTGCCAGCAGCTTAGTTCGGGCGGGAGGGGCAGATACGCAGTATTTT. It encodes CASSLVRAGGADTQYF.

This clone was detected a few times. CDR3 DNA: TGTGCCAGCAGAGTGCGGGGGGCGGGAGAGACCCAGTACTTC. Its translation: CASRVRGAGETQYF. This chain connects TRBV2 to TRBJ2-5; 8 bases map to TRBD2. Trimming at V came to 6 bases and at J to 4 bases, leaving 7 bases not matched to a gene. Germline CDR1 SNHLY, CDR2 FYNNEI. The CDR3 spans 14 residues.

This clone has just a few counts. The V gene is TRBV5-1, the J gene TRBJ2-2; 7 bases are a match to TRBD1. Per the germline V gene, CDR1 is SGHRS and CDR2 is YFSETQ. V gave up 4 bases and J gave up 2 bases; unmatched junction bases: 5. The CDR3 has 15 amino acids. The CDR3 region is CASSTGQENTGELFF. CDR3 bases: TGCGCCAGCAGCACTGGACAGGAAAACACCGGGGAGCTGTTTTTT.

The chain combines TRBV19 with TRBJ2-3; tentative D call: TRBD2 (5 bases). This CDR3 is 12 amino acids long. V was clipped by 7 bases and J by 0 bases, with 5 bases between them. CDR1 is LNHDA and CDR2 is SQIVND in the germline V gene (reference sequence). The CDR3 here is CASTSSTDTQYF. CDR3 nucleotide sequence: TGTGCCAGTACTAGCAGCACAGATACGCAGTATTTT.

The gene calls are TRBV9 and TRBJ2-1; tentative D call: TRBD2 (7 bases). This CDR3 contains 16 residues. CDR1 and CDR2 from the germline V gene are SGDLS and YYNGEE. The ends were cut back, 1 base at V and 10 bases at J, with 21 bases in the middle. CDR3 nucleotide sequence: TGTGCCAGCAGCGTATGGGGTGGGGGGGCGCGTAGCGAGCAGTTCTTC. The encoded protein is CASSVWGGGARSEQFF.

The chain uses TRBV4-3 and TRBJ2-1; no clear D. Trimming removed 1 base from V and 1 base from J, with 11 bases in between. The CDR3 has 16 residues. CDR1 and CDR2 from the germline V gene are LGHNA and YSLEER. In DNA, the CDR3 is TGCGCCAGCAGCCAAGCCCAGTCATTTTCCTACAATGAGCAGTTCTTC. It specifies CASSQAQSFSYNEQFF.

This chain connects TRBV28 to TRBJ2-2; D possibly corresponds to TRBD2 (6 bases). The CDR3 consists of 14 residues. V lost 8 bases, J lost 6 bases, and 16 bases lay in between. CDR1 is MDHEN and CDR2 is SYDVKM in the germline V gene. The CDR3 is CASQGGSGPGELFF. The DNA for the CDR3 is TGTGCCAGCCAGGGAGGTTCCGGGCCCGGGGAGCTGTTTTTT.

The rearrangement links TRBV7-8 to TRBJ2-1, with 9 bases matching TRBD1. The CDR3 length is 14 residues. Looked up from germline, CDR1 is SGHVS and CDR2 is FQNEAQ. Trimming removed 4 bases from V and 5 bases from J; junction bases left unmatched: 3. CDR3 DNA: TGTGCCAGCAGCTCGGGACAGGGAGACAATGAGCAGTTCTTC. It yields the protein CASSSGQGDNEQFF. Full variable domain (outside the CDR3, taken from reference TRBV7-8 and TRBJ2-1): GAGVSQSPRYKVAKRGQDVALRCDPISGHVSLFWYQQALGQGPEFLTYFQNEAQLDKSGLPSDRFFAERPEGSVSTLKIQRTQQEDSAVYLCASSSGQGDNEQFFGPGTRLTVL.